This TCR beta chain was documented in a study of T cell responses to AZD1222 COVID-19 vaccine. Study findings and constraints: Nearly half of unique spike-specific TCRs reportedly avoided B.1.351 and B.1.1.7 mutated regions. Clonal diversity was possibly underestimated; the donors were predominantly white British and more often female. There were repertoire samples only from the period after the peak T cell response.

CDR1 and CDR2 (germline): KGHDR, SFDVKD. With 3 bases clipped from V and 8 bases from J, the junction kept 6 bases outside the gene matches. CDR3 size: 14 residues. About this clone: Its antigen is not identified.

Method: immunoSEQ multiplex PCR; TCRdb's copy keeps in-frame clones and lacks some. The sample consists of 150,000 to 200,000 clones, 85% to 95% of them appearing once. The clonotype comes from an adult who received the MenACWY meningococcal vaccine as a control. This chain links TRBV24-1 with TRBJ1-1; 9 bases map to TRBD1. Sequenced here: peripheral blood, sampled 28 days after the second dose of the MenACWY control vaccine. The CDR3 spells CATSDGGTGREAFF. The CDR3 DNA sequence: TGTGCCACCAGTGATGGGGGGACAGGGAGGGAAGCTTTCTTT.